This T cell receptor beta chain was observed in a study of beta chain features in type 1 diabetes (dated by TCRdb to the late 2010s). As for the study more broadly: Mean age, gender distribution, total cell number and subset yield did not differ between patients and healthy donors. Across all samples, approximately 98,000,000 sorted cells were examined, and cell number per subset correlated strongly with RNA yield. In the study, TCRB repertoires of sorted circulating CD4+ T cell subsets from recently diagnosed type 1 diabetes patients were compared with those of matched healthy donors. Naive and central memory subsets were obtained from all 30 or so donors, but regulatory and stem cell-like memory subsets were isolated from only 8 patients and roughly eight healthy donors.

Each donor gave one peripheral blood draw, averaging about 120 mL, which was collected into heparinised tubes. A BD FACSAria II was used to sort naive, central memory, regulatory and stem cell-like memory CD4+ T cells with a panel that included CD45RO, CCR7, CD25, CD127, CD95 and CD27. A purity above 95% was achieved for all sorted populations. PBMCs were isolated right away by Lymphoprep density gradient centrifugation and were stained directly, without culture. To minimize batch effects, samples were stained and sorted in pairs, one healthy donor with one patient per experiment. The entire isolated RNA was reverse transcribed using the High Capacity cDNA Reverse Transcription Kit, and thus expressed TCRB transcripts were sequenced. Deep immunoSEQ sequencing was performed on naive, central memory and regulatory T cell samples, with an average of about 3.57 million total reads per sample. Sorted cells were lysed in RLT buffer, and RNA was extracted using DNase-treated RNeasy Micro or Mini kits according to cell number. To prevent cross-contamination, each cell subset was processed individually, whereas patient and healthy donor samples were processed jointly. The immunoSEQ multiplex PCR was used to amplify TCRB sequences from cDNA, generating 87-bp fragments that spanned the CDR3 region. The amplicons were sequenced using the Illumina HiSeq platform. In the original analysis: PCR bias was corrected computationally using synthetic template baselines, and reads within Hamming distance 2 were collapsed, with unmergeable singletons discarded. By aligning reads against IMGT, V, D and J genes, CDR3 length, and insertions or deletions at six rearrangement sites were assigned. Within each subset, clonotype counts were normalized to the number of sorted cells before true diversity and Gini coefficients were calculated with the tcR R package. The overlap coefficient, calculated on TCRB nucleotide sequences, was used to measure repertoire sharing. As a proxy for the pre-selection repertoire, out-of-frame TCRB sequences from naive cells were analyzed. TCRdb mirrors the immuneACCESS table, restricted to in-frame sequences. Some clones are absent from its copies; in checked studies, under half trace to an unresolved V gene, and the reason for the others is unknown. The D gene and trimming were derived from the DNA, and the V and J assignments and clone size from that table. The table for this sample lists roughly 730,000 clones; about an eighth of them were counted only once. Less than 0.025% of the sample belongs to the ten largest clones.

The CDR3, cysteine through phenylalanine, is 13 amino acids long. The retained sequence is limited to the CDR3, 39 bases, with the frame set at the first base. Study-wide findings and limitations: Because the HLA sub-analyses included only small numbers of individuals, any influence of HLA type on TCRB rearrangement was left unresolved. Naive, central memory and regulatory TCRB repertoires appeared more similar among patients than among healthy donors. Fewer insertions and more nucleotide deletions at VDJ recombination sites were observed in patients with type 1 diabetes, implying thymic rearrangement abnormalities. A moderate but significant shortening of TCRB CDR3 length was observed in type 1 diabetes patients in all four CD4+ subsets. Because cDNA rather than genomic DNA was sequenced, highly expressing activated cells could have been over-represented, although no difference in activation and CD3 levels was found between groups. PCR may preferentially amplify shorter templates, but because patient and control samples were amplified and corrected together, any resulting skew would affect both groups equally.

This clone was counted a few times. What this receptor recognizes is not known. Nothing much larger sits one base from this clone, and base qualities are not available. In this chain, TRBV21-1 is recombined with TRBJ2-1; the DNA was not compared with TRBD1, the D call given in the table. TRBV21-1 is a known pseudogene. Sequenced material: naive CD4+ T cells from blood. Taken with the paper, the label for cell subset or site translates to: true naive CD4+ T cells. The receptor was derived from a man aged 18 to 35 with type 1 diabetes. The CDR3 amino acid sequence is: CASSKERGAEQFF. The DNA sequence is TGTGCCAGCAGCAAAGAAAGGGGTGCTGAGCAGTTCTTC.